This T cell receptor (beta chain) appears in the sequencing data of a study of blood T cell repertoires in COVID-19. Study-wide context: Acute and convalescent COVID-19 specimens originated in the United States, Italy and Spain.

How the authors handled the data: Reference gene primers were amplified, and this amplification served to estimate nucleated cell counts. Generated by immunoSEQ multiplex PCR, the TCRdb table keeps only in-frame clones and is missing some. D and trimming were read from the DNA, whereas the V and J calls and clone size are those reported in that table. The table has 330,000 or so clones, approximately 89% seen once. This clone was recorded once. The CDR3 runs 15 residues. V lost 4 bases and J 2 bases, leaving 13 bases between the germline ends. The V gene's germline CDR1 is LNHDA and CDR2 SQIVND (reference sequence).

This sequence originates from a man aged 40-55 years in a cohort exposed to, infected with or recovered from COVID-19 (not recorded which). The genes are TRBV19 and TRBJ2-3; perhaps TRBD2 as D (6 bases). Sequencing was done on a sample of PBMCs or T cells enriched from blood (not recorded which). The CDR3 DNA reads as TGTGCCAGTAGTAACCTAGCGAGCCCCACAGATACGCAGTATTTT. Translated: CASSNLASPTDTQYF.